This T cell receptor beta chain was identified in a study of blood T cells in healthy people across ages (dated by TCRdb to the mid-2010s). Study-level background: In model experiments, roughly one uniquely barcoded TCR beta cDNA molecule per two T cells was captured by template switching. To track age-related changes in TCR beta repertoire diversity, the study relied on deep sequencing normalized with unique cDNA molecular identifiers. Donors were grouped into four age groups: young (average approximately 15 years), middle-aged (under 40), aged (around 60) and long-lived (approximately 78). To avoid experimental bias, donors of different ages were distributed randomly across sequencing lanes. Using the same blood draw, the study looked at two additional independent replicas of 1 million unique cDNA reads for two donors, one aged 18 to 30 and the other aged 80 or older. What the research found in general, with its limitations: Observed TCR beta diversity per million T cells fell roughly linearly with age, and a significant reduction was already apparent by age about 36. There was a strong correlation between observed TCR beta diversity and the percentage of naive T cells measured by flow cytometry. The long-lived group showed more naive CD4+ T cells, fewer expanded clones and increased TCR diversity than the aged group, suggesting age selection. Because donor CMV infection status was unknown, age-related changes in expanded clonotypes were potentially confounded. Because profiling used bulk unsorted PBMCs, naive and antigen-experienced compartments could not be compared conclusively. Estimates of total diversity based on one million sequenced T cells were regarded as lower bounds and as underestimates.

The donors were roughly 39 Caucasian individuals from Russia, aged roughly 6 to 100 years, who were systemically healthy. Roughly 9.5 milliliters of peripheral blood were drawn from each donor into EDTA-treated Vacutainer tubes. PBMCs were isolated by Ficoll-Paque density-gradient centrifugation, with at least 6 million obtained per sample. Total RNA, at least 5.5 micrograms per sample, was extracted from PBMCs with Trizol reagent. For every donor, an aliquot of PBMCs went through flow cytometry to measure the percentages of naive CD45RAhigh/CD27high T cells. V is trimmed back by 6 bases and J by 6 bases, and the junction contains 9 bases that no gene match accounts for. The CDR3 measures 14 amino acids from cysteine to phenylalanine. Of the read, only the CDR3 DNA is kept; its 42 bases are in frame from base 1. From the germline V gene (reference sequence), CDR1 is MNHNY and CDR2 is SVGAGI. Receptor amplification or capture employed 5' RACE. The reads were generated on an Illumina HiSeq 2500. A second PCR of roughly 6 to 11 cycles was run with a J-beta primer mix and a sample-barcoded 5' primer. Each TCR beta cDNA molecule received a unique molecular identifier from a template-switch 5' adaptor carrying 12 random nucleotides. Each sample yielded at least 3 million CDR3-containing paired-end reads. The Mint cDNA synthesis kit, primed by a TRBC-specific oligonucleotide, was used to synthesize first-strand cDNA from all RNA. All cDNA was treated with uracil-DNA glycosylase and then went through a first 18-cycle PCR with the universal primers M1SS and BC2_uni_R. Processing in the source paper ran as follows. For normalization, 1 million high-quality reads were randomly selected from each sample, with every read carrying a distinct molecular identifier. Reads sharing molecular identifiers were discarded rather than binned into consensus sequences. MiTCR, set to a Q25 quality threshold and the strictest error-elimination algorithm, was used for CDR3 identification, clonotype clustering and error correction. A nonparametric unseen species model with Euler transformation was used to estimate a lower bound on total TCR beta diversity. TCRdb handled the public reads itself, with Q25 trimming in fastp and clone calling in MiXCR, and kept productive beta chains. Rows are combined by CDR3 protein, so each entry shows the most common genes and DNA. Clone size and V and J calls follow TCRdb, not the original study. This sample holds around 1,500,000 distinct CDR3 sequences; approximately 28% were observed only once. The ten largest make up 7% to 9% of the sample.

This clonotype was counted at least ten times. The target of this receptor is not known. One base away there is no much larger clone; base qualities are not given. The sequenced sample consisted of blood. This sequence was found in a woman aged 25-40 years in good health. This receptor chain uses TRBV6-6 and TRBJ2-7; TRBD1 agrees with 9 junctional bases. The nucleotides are TGTGCCAGCAGCTGGGACAGGGCGAGCTCCGAGCAGTACTTC. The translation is CASSWDRASSEQYF.